These T cell receptor beta chains were read from a single sample in a study of cytomegalovirus exposure and HLA in healthy donors. Sequencing used immunoSEQ multiplex PCR; TCRdb keeps in-frame clones, though not all of them. The record lists just over 80,000 clones, of which the ten most abundant hold approximately 1%. The material sequenced was PBMCs. These TCRs come from a woman aged 25 to 45 in good health and CMV-seronegative. Each CDR3 is given with its conserved first and last residue. Each record gives: J gene, CDR3 length, V gene, D gene, CDR3 protein, CDR3 DNA. The D gene is left open where the match is weak.

TRBJ1-1 | 12 | TRBV30 | . | CAWSLGHFEAFF | TGTGCCTGGAGCTTGGGGCACTTCGAAGCTTTCTTT
TRBJ1-5 | 13 | TRBV6-6 | . | CASSYSGDQPQHF | TGTGCCAGCAGTTACTCCGGGGATCAGCCCCAGCATTTT
TRBJ2-7 | 15 | TRBV5-1 | TRBD1 | CASSFGRTGAGEQYF | TGCGCCAGCAGCTTTGGTCGTACAGGGGCAGGCGAGCAGTACTTC
TRBJ1-1 | 14 | TRBV18 | . | CASSPDRSNTEAFF | TGTGCCAGCTCACCCGACAGGTCGAACACTGAAGCTTTCTTT
TRBJ2-7 | 14 | TRBV6-1 | TRBD1 | CASSEVTGAYEQYF | TGTGCCAGCAGTGAAGTAACAGGGGCCTACGAGCAGTACTTC
TRBJ2-1 | 13 | TRBV15 | . | CATSGQKYNEQFF | TGTGCCACCAGCGGCCAGAAGTACAATGAGCAGTTCTTC
TRBJ1-2 | 13 | TRBV5-4 | . | CASSLSQFYGYTF | TGTGCCAGCAGCTTATCTCAGTTCTATGGCTACACCTTC
TRBJ1-2 | 16 | TRBV11-2 | . | CASSLVGGRVHYGYTF | TGTGCCAGCAGCTTAGTTGGGGGCAGGGTGCACTATGGCTACACCTTC
TRBJ1-2 | 14 | TRBV18 | . | CASRHPAGSYGYTF | TGTGCCAGCCGTCACCCGGCAGGGTCCTATGGCTACACCTTC
TRBJ1-2 | 15 | TRBV6-5 | TRBD1 | CASSPWTGANYGYTF | TGTGCCAGCAGCCCCTGGACAGGGGCTAACTATGGCTACACCTTC
TRBJ1-2 | 15 | TRBV18 | TRBD1 | CASSTTQGPGYGYTF | TGTGCCAGCTCAACTACACAGGGGCCGGGGTATGGCTACACCTTC
TRBJ1-2 | 14 | TRBV5-1 | TRBD1 | CASSNGQGGYGYTF | TGCGCCAGCAGCAATGGACAGGGCGGCTATGGCTACACCTTC
TRBJ2-2 | 16 | TRBV7-6 | TRBD2 | CASSVLLREGHGELFF | TGTGCCAGCAGCGTCCTTTTGCGGGAGGGCCACGGGGAGCTGTTTTTT
TRBJ2-1 | 15 | TRBV4-2 | TRBD2 | CASSQGLAGINEQFF | TGTGCCAGCAGCCAGGGACTAGCGGGGATTAATGAGCAGTTCTTC
TRBJ2-3 | 14 | TRBV19 | . | CASSITRDSDTQYF | TGTGCCAGTAGTATAACCCGTGACTCAGATACGCAGTATTTT
TRBJ2-1 | 16 | TRBV18 | TRBD1 | CASAFNWGQGYNEQFF | TGTGCCAGCGCTTTCAATTGGGGACAGGGATACAATGAGCAGTTCTTC
TRBJ2-2 | 15 | TRBV5-1 | . | CASSLAGDLTGELFF | TGCGCCAGCAGCTTGGCCGGAGACCTCACCGGGGAGCTGTTTTTT
TRBJ2-1 | 15 | TRBV19 | . | CATHPRGSSYNEQFF | TGTGCCACACACCCGCGGGGTAGCTCCTACAATGAGCAGTTCTTC
TRBJ2-7 | 18 | TRBV5-1 | TRBD1 | CASSPSQRDRDRDYEQYF | TGCGCCAGCAGCCCAAGCCAAAGGGACAGGGACCGAGATTACGAGCAGTACTTC
TRBJ2-7 | 14 | TRBV6-1 | . | CASSESGRTYEQYF | TGTGCCAGCAGTGAAAGTGGCAGGACCTACGAGCAGTACTTC